This TCR beta chain was captured in a study of blood T cell repertoires in COVID-19. Turning to the study itself: Acute-phase and convalescent COVID-19 samples originated in the United States, Italy and Spain. T cells, B-cell-depleted T cells, or PBMCs provided the cDNA or gDNA that served as material.

In the study's own analysis: Cell counts per sample came from amplifying reference gene primers. Only in-frame clones appear in the TCRdb table, and some are missing; sequencing was by immunoSEQ multiplex PCR. The V and J calls and clone size come from that table; D and trimming were worked out from the DNA. The sample has 350,000 or so clones, around 83% seen once. In its sample, this clone was seen once. Germline loops: CDR1 SGHRS, CDR2 YFSETQ. The CDR3 length is 13 residues. Trimming cost V 5 bases and J 8 bases, with 16 bases left between them. The receptor comes from a man aged 25-45 years with active or convalescent COVID-19. This chain connects TRBV5-1 to TRBJ1-2; D unclear. Input material: peripheral blood. CDR3 nucleotides: TGCGCCAGCAGTTCCCTCCCCCTAGAGGGCTACACCTTC. Translating gives CASSSLPLEGYTF.